This TCR beta chain comes out of a study of blood T cell repertoires in COVID-19. For the study at large: Researchers got acute and convalescent COVID-19 samples from the United States, Italy and Spain. The cDNA or gDNA used as material had been derived from T cells, B-cell-depleted T cells, or PBMCs.

Per the authors' pipeline: Nucleated cell number was recorded as an estimate derived from reference gene primer amplification. Assay: immunoSEQ multiplex PCR; the TCRdb copy retains only in-frame clones and omits some. V, J and clone size are taken as reported in that table, and D and trimming were inferred from the DNA itself. The data contain roughly 190,000 clones, 75% to 90% of them seen just once; the ten biggest clones take up about 1.1%. The CDR3 is made up of 18 amino acids. With 5 bases clipped from V and 3 bases from J, the junction kept 15 bases outside the gene matches. The germline gives CDR1 LNHDA, CDR2 SQIVND (reference sequence).

Sequenced sample: peripheral blood. The gene calls are TRBV19 and TRBJ2-4; 8 nucleotides align to TRBD1. The clonotype was recovered from a young man with acute or convalescent COVID-19. The CDR3 nucleotides are TGTGCCAGTAGTCCGTCACTGGACAGGGCCTCGTTCAAAAACATTCAGTACTTC. Translation gives CASSPSLDRASFKNIQYF.